The 23 T cell receptor beta chains reported below all come from one sample, sequenced in a study of identifying expanded T cells in peripheral blood. Repertoires were generated with immunoSEQ multiplex PCR, while TCRdb's copy carries only in-frame clones and drops some. The sample contains about 84,000 clones, about 86% of which appear only once. The specimen sequenced was blood. These receptors all come from a person aged 18-69 years in good health.

The chain links TRBV6-1 to TRBJ1-5; perhaps TRBD1 as D (5 bases). Germline V CDR1 and CDR2: MNHNS, SASEGT. CDR3 length: 13 amino acids. With 9 bases removed from V and 6 bases from J, the gap between germline ends came to 15 bases. CDR3 sequence (DNA): TGTGCCAGTCAGGAAGGGGTAGGTCAGCCCCAGCATTTT. It codes for CASQEGVGQPQHF.

This clone was detected only once. This rearrangement joins TRBV5-5 to TRBJ2-7; D gene unclear. The CDR3 is 11 amino acids. V lost 3 bases and J lost 4, with 5 bases in between. CDR1 and CDR2 (germline): SGHKS, YYEKEE (reference sequence). The CDR3 coding sequence is TGTGCCAGCAGCTCGTTTTACGAGCAGTACTTC. It yields the protein CASSSFYEQYF.

The chain links TRBV11-2 to TRBJ1-2; weak D call: TRBD1 (5 bases). Germline values: CDR1 SGHAT, CDR2 FQNNGV. V was clipped by 2 bases and J by 3 bases, with 16 bases between them. There are 16 residues in the CDR3. The CDR3 nucleotides read TGTGCCAGCAGCTTATCCCAGGGATTTCCTTACTATGGCTACACCTTC. Translation: CASSLSQGFPYYGYTF. The full variable domain, completed using reference TRBV11-2 and TRBJ1-2, is EAGVAQSPRYKIIEKRQSVAFWCNPISGHATLYWYQQILGQGPKLLIQFQNNGVVDDSQLPKDRFSAERLKGVDSTLKIQPAKLEDSAVYLCASSLSQGFPYYGYTFGSGTRLTVV.

This clone has a single count. This sequence joins TRBV18 and TRBJ2-7, with D hard to call. The ends were cut back, 0 bases at V and 2 bases at J, with 8 bases in the middle. CDR1 and CDR2 (germline): KGHSH, LQKENI. The CDR3 is made up of 14 amino acids. CDR3 region: CASSPPEQTYEQYF. Here the CDR3 DNA reads TGTGCCAGCTCACCACCCGAACAGACCTACGAGCAGTACTTC.

This chain joins TRBV5-4 and TRBJ1-3; tentative D call: TRBD1 (6 bases). The CDR3 has 15 amino acids. CDR1 is SGHNT and CDR2 is YYREEE in the germline V gene (reference sequence). Trimming removed 1 base at V and 6 bases at J, with 14 bases between. The CDR3 DNA reads TGTGCCAGCAGCTTGAATCTGGGGGCGGCAAACACCATATATTTT. Its protein is CASSLNLGAANTIYF.

The chain carries TRBV5-4 and TRBJ1-2; TRBD1 aligns across 8 bases. The junction had 12 bases not matched to a gene; V was cut back by 4 bases and J by 4 bases. Germline V lookup: CDR1 SGHNT, CDR2 YYREEE (reference sequence). There are 16 residues in the CDR3. The CDR3 loop reads CASSTGQGAISYGYTF. The CDR3 DNA reads TGTGCCAGCAGCACCGGACAGGGCGCCATCTCCTATGGCTACACCTTC.

This chain uses TRBV6-5 with TRBJ2-1; no clear D gene. The CDR3 is 14 amino acids. Germline V gene data show CDR1 as MNHEY and CDR2 as SVGAGI. V was pared by 6 bases and J by 2 bases, with 11 bases between. The CDR3 here is CASRTKAAYNEQFF. In DNA form, the CDR3 reads TGTGCCAGCAGAACCAAGGCAGCCTACAATGAGCAGTTCTTC.

The rearrangement links TRBV6-5 to TRBJ1-3, with a possible D match to TRBD1 (6 bases). This CDR3 spans 14 amino acids. V was clipped by 8 bases and J by 2 bases, with 13 bases between them. Germline V gene sequence: CDR1 MNHEY, CDR2 SVGAGI. The CDR3 loop reads CASGKTGAGNTIYF. DNA for the CDR3: TGTGCCAGCGGTAAGACAGGAGCTGGAAACACCATATATTTT.

V and J are TRBV6-4 and TRBJ1-1; TRBD1 is a possible D gene (5 bases). Germline V gene lookup returns CDR1 MRHNA and CDR2 SNTAGT. This CDR3 contains 14 residues. V shed 4 bases and J shed 7 bases, with 16 bases lying between them. The CDR3 here is CASSAVLGAGEAFF. For the CDR3, the DNA is TGTGCCAGCAGTGCCGTTTTAGGGGCCGGTGAAGCTTTCTTT.

This chain joins TRBV7-8 and TRBJ2-5, with D possibly being TRBD2 (6 bases). Looked up from germline, CDR1 is SGHVS and CDR2 is FQNEAQ. The CDR3 has 15 amino acids. The V and J ends lost 3 bases and 3 bases respectively, with 14 bases between them. This chain's CDR3 is CASSFGLTREETQYF. CDR3 bases: TGTGCCAGCAGCTTTGGACTAACAAGGGAAGAGACCCAGTACTTC. The variable domain in full, with the rest retrieved from reference TRBV7-8 and TRBJ2-5, is GAGVSQSPRYKVAKRGQDVALRCDPISGHVSLFWYQQALGQGPEFLTYFQNEAQLDKSGLPSDRFFAERPEGSVSTLKIQRTQQEDSAVYLCASSFGLTREETQYFGPGTRLLVL.

The chain joins TRBV4-1 to TRBJ1-5; D perhaps matches TRBD1 (6 bases). V was pared by 4 bases and J by 2 bases, with 9 bases between. The CDR3 consists of 14 residues. Germline lookup yields CDR1 MGHRA and CDR2 YSYEKL. The CDR3 nucleotides are TGCGCCAGCAGCCTAGGGGGACGCAATCAGCCCCAGCATTTT. It translates to CASSLGGRNQPQHF.

The rearrangement joins TRBV11-3 to TRBJ1-1, with D tentatively TRBD1 (6 bases). The V gene's germline CDR1 is SGHNT and CDR2 YENEEA. Trimming took 4 bases from V and 4 from J, leaving 13 bases between them. The CDR3 runs to 14 residues. CDR3 nucleotide sequence: TGTGCCAGCAGCTCGCAGGGGCATGTCACTGAAGCTTTCTTT. Translating it yields CASSSQGHVTEAFF.

This clone has a handful of counts. The chain carries TRBV6-1 and TRBJ2-5; 7 bases map to TRBD2. The CDR3 totals 16 residues. Germline V gene sequence: CDR1 MNHNS, CDR2 SASEGT. With 3 bases clipped from V and 2 bases from J, the junction kept 9 bases outside the gene matches. CDR3 loop: CASSDMWGGTQETQYF. The CDR3 DNA is TGTGCCAGCAGTGACATGTGGGGGGGGACGCAAGAGACCCAGTACTTC.

The genes are TRBV6-6 and TRBJ2-5, with D possibly matching TRBD2 (5 bases). Between the trimmed V and J ends, which lost 6 bases and 5 bases, there was a span of 16 bases. CDR3 length: 14 amino acids. Per the germline V gene, CDR1 is MNHNY and CDR2 is SVGAGI (reference sequence). CDR3 bases: TGTGCCAGCAGCCCGGTCCGGGGTAGGGAGACCCAGTACTTC. This gives the protein CASSPVRGRETQYF.

The chain couples TRBV7-9 to TRBJ2-7, with D hard to call. V was clipped by 4 bases and J by 6 bases, with 13 bases between them. This CDR3 region has 13 residues. Germline CDR1 reads SEHNR; CDR2 reads FQNEAQ (reference sequence). For the CDR3, the DNA is TGTGCCAGCAGCTCCGCGCTGGGTCGCGAGCAGTACTTC. This translates into CASSSALGREQYF.

As regards this clone: The identical CDR3 is also encoded by other nucleotide sequences in the sample. The J gene is TRBJ1-1, the V gene TRBV11-2; D remains ambiguous. Germline V gene lookup returns CDR1 SGHAT and CDR2 FQNNGV. This CDR3 comprises 12 residues. With 3 bases removed from V and 8 bases from J, the gap between germline ends came to 10 bases. CDR3 bases: TGTGCCAGCAGCTTGGTTCGGACGGAAGCTTTCTTT. Protein sequence: CASSLVRTEAFF.

This chain links TRBV7-2 with TRBJ1-2; unclear D gene. V lost 3 bases and J 2 bases, leaving 7 bases between the germline ends. The germline V gene encodes CDR1 SGHTA and CDR2 FQGNSA. The CDR3 has 13 amino acids. CDR3 in DNA: TGTGCCAGCAGCTTTAAATTAAACTATGGCTACACCTTC. Its translation: CASSFKLNYGYTF.

This clone was detected many times. V usage is TRBV7-8 and J usage is TRBJ1-2, with 7 nucleotides matching TRBD1. Looked up from germline, CDR1 is SGHVS and CDR2 is FQNEAQ. The CDR3 covers 18 residues. V lost 6 bases and J lost 4; bases outside the gene matches: 20. CDR3 protein: CASSHQSFGGQSFYGYTF. For the CDR3, the DNA is TGTGCCAGCAGTCATCAGTCCTTCGGGGGACAGTCATTCTATGGCTACACCTTC. The whole variable domain, filled in from reference TRBV7-8 and TRBJ1-2, reads GAGVSQSPRYKVAKRGQDVALRCDPISGHVSLFWYQQALGQGPEFLTYFQNEAQLDKSGLPSDRFFAERPEGSVSTLKIQRTQQEDSAVYLCASSHQSFGGQSFYGYTFGSGTRLTVV.

CDR3 DNA: TGTGCCAGCAGCCCCGACAGGCCCCATCAGCCCCAGCATTTT. As protein: CASSPDRPHQPQHF. This chain links TRBV7-2 with TRBJ1-5; D is perhaps TRBD1 (6 bases). Trimming removed 5 bases at V and 5 bases at J, with 13 bases between. Per germline, CDR1 SGHTA and CDR2 FQGNSA. The CDR3 is 14 residues long. Full variable domain (remainder filled in from reference TRBV7-2 and TRBJ1-5): GAGVSQSPSNKVTEKGKDVELRCDPISGHTALYWYRQSLGQGLEFLIYFQGNSAPDKSGLPSDRFSAERTGGSVSTLTIQRTQQEDSAVYLCASSPDRPHQPQHFGDGTRLSIL.

The V gene is TRBV5-1, the J gene TRBJ2-7; perhaps D is TRBD1 or TRBD2 (5 bases each). CDR1 is SGHRS and CDR2 is YFSETQ in the germline V gene. V dropped 3 bases and J dropped 3 bases, with 10 bases sitting between them. The CDR3 covers 13 residues. CDR3 sequence reads: CASSSGPLYEQYF. The CDR3 coding sequence is TGCGCCAGCAGCTCGGGACCTCTCTACGAGCAGTACTTC.

This clone has a handful of counts. In DNA form, the CDR3 reads TGTGCCAGCAGTTCGCAGGGGGCGGATCAGCCCCAGCATTTT. Translation: CASSSQGADQPQHF. The chain recombines TRBV27 with TRBJ1-5, with 8 bases aligning to TRBD1. There are 14 residues in the CDR3. Germline V gene data show CDR1 as MNHEY and CDR2 as SMNVEV (reference sequence). After removal of 4 bases from V and 5 bases from J, the junction contained 4 bases not matched to a gene.

The chain recombines TRBV2 with TRBJ2-6; 7 bases match TRBD1. V trimming: 5 bases; J trimming: 0 bases; junction bases outside the gene matches: 13. This CDR3 region has 19 residues. Germline CDR1 reads SNHLY; CDR2 reads FYNNEI. In nucleotides, the CDR3 is TGTGCCAGCAGTCCTTCTCCCGGACAGGCCCACTCTGGGGCCAACGTCCTGACTTTC. This sequence encodes CASSPSPGQAHSGANVLTF.

This chain uses TRBV29-1 with TRBJ1-2; the D gene is possibly TRBD1 (5 bases). Trimming removed 7 bases from V and 9 bases from J, with 27 bases in between. The CDR3 length is 15 residues. The V gene's germline CDR1 is SQVTM and CDR2 ANQGSEA. The CDR3 here is CSAIRGTGDGWRYTF. CDR3 nucleotide sequence: TGCAGCGCTATCCGGGGGACCGGGGATGGGTGGCGCTACACCTTC.